This TCR beta chain was captured by sequencing in a study of post-analysis software for immune sequencing data. Study-wide background: Relapsing-remitting, secondary progressive and progressive-relapsing forms of multiple sclerosis all featured among disease courses. Broader study findings: Compared with controls, patients had more of five TRBV segments, including TRBV5-6, TRBV5-1 and TRBV20-1. The study found significantly lower normalized Chao1 diversity in multiple sclerosis patients than in controls.

This CDR3 contains 13 residues. Germline CDR1 is DFQATT and CDR2 is SNEGSKA (reference sequence). The TCR beta cDNA libraries carried unique molecular identifiers. TCRdb reanalysed the PCR reads using MiXCR and keeps one entry per CDR3 protein. The sample shows about 820,000 distinct CDR3 sequences, roughly 50% of them seen only once. This clonotype came up a few times. Its antigen is not known. The rearrangement uses TRBV20-1 and TRBJ2-4; D possibly corresponds to TRBD1 (6 bases). The end of the DNA fits TRBJ2-7 better, so the J call may be wrong. The TCR sequence derives from a girl under 18 with multiple sclerosis. Input material: blood. In nucleotides, the CDR3 is TGCAGTGCTAGAGGGCAGGGGAGCAACGAGCAGTACTTC. It yields the protein CSARGQGSNEQYF.